These 10 T cell receptor beta chains came from one sample sequenced in a study of regulatory T cells in long-lasting Graves disease. Combining iRepertoire HTBI primers with Arm-PCR of CDR3 regions, the authors built TCR beta libraries. Using its own MiXCR run on the multiplex PCR reads, TCRdb lists one record per CDR3 protein. Among 390,000 or so distinct CDR3 sequences, 12% were seen once, and the ten largest hold approximately 17%. Described time point: newly diagnosed GD, antithyroid drugs for less than 3 months. Scientists built the TCR library using RNA that was extracted from PBMCs. This sample also belongs to another study, concerning T cells in Graves' hyperthyroidism and ophthalmopathy.

This sample comprised peripheral blood mononuclear cells (PBMCs), obtained at new diagnosis, from a patient treated with antithyroid drugs. The receptors originated from a woman under 30 with Graves disease.

Regarding this clonotype: One end of the junction fails to match germline, which may point to a read error. The chain carries TRBV14 and TRBJ2-5; D not certain. Germline values: CDR1 SGHDN, CDR2 FVKESK. The CDR3 runs to 12 residues. Here the CDR3 reads CASSQGQGTQYF. CDR3 DNA sequence: TGTGCCAGCAGCCAAGGACAAGGGACCCAGTACTTC.

In its sample, this clonotype was seen many times. The chain employs TRBV7-2 and TRBJ2-3; 7 bases line up with TRBD2. The CDR3 spans 15 residues. The germline gives CDR1 SGHTA, CDR2 FQGNSA. V dropped 7 bases and J dropped 2; count of bases not matched to a gene: 9. Written as DNA, the CDR3 is TGTGCCAGCACCCAGACTCTAGCGGACACAGATACGCAGTATTTT. It encodes CASTQTLADTDTQYF.

This clonotype showed up many times. The chain carries TRBV3-1 and TRBJ1-2; D ambiguous. Trimming removed 0 bases at V and 6 bases at J, with 8 bases between. Germline V gene data show CDR1 as LGHDT and CDR2 as YNNKEL (reference sequence). The CDR3 sequence is 13 residues long. The CDR3: CASSQEGENGYTF. In DNA, the CDR3 is TGTGCCAGCAGCCAAGAGGGCGAGAATGGCTACACCTTC.

About this clonotype itself: The CDR3 carries no conserved terminal phenylalanine or tryptophan, so it likely arises from a read error. The chain has TRBV3-1 and TRBJ1-6, with D perhaps matching TRBD1 (6 bases). Trimming left V 4 bases short and J 7 bases short, with 11 bases between. Germline CDR1 reads LGHDT; CDR2 reads YNNKEL (reference sequence). The CDR3 is 14 residues long. The CDR3 sequence: CASSLQGQNSPLHL. CDR3 coding DNA: TGTGCCAGCAGCCTTCAGGGGCAAAATTCACCCCTCCACCTT.

Many counts were recorded for this clonotype. The CDR3 sequence: CAIMAGSGNTIYF. The CDR3 region has the DNA TGTGCCATCATGGCCGGCTCTGGAAACACCATATATTTT. The chain carries TRBV10-3 and TRBJ1-3, with no clear D. Germline CDR1 ENHRY, CDR2 SYGVKD. This CDR3 spans 13 amino acids. V shed 7 bases and J shed 0 bases, with 7 bases lying between them.

This chain connects TRBV20-1 to TRBJ1-2, with 8 bases identical to TRBD1. This CDR3 comprises 13 residues. V was clipped by 5 bases and J by 3 bases; unmatched bases: 5. From germline, CDR1 is DFQATT and CDR2 SNEGSKA (reference sequence). The CDR3 reads CSAEDRADYGYTF. Here the CDR3 DNA reads TGCAGTGCTGAGGACAGGGCGGACTATGGCTACACCTTC.

This clonotype was counted at least ten times. The genes are TRBV7-2 and TRBJ2-1; 14 nucleotides match TRBD2. Germline V gene sequence: CDR1 SGHTA, CDR2 FQGNSA. This CDR3 is built from 15 residues. The ends lost 6 bases at V and 7 bases at J; junction bases unmatched: 5. The CDR3 DNA is TGTGCCAGCAGGGGTCGGACTAGCGGGAGGAATGAGCAGTTCTTC. Translating gives CASRGRTSGRNEQFF.

The gene calls are TRBV6-5 and TRBJ2-7; 9 bases are shared with TRBD1. With 4 bases clipped from V and 5 bases from J, the junction kept 12 bases outside the gene matches. CDR1 is MNHEY and CDR2 is SVGAGI in the germline V gene. The CDR3 consists of 16 residues. The CDR3 DNA reads TGTGCCAGCAGTTCTCCCGGGGGACAGGGTGGGCACGAGCAGTACGTC. As protein: CASSSPGGQGGHEQYV.

This clonotype was seen more than once but under ten times. The V and J genes are TRBV5-4 and TRBJ2-5, with 7 nucleotides matching TRBD1. CDR1 is SGHNT, CDR2 YYREEE, per germline (reference sequence). This CDR3 region has 15 residues. V gave up 0 bases and J gave up 1 base; unmatched junction bases: 3. In DNA form, the CDR3 reads TGTGCCAGCAGCTTGGGGGACAGATCCCAAGAGACCCAGTACTTC. It encodes CASSLGDRSQETQYF.

As concerns this clonotype: One base away lies a much larger clone, so this may be a sequencing read error. J is TRBJ2-7 and V is TRBV27, with a weak D call TRBD2 (6 bases). Per the germline V gene, CDR1 is MNHEY and CDR2 is SMNVEV (reference sequence). V lost 2 bases and J lost 5, with 16 bases in between. The CDR3 has 15 amino acids. Here the CDR3 DNA reads TGTGCCAGCAGTTTAGCGGGGCTCAACGCCCACGAGCAGTACTTC. It translates to CASSLAGLNAHEQYF.